One T cell receptor beta chain is described in this entry. The record originates from a study of blood T cell repertoires in COVID-19. Study-wide background: Specimens from acute and convalescent COVID-19 originated in the United States, Italy and Spain. Sources were T cells, B-cell-depleted T cells, or PBMCs; the material itself was cDNA or gDNA.

This CDR3 has 15 residues. The germline gives CDR1 SGHRS, CDR2 YFSETQ. Between the trimmed V and J ends, which lost 3 bases and 0 bases, there was a span of 10 bases. In the study's own analysis: By means of reference gene primer amplification, nucleated cell counts were estimated. Assay: immunoSEQ multiplex PCR; the TCRdb copy retains only in-frame clones and omits some. V, J and clone size derive from that table, while D and trimming were established from the DNA sequence. The sample has roughly 67,000 clones, about four fifths seen once. The gene calls are TRBV5-1 and TRBJ1-3; D perhaps matches TRBD1 (5 bases). The TCR comes from a man in his forties or fifties with active COVID-19. The sequencing input was peripheral blood. The CDR3 region is CASSWSGLSGNTIYF. The CDR3 DNA follows: TGCGCCAGCAGCTGGTCAGGGCTCTCTGGAAACACCATATATTTT.